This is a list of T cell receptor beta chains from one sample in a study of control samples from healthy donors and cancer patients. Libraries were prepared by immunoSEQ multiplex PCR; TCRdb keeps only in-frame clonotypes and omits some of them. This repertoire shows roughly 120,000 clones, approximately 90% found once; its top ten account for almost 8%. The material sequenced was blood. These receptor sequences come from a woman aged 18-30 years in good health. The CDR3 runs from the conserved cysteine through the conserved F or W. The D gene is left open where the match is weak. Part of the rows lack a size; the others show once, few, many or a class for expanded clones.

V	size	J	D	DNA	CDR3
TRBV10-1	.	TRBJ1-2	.	TGCGCCAGCAGTGCAGCCGTCGGCTACACCTTC	CASSAAVGYTF
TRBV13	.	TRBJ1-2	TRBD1	TGTGCCAGCAGCCCTCCGACAGGGAATGGCTACACCTTC	CASSPPTGNGYTF
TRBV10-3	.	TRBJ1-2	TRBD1	TGTGCCATCGGAACCCGGACAGGGACTAACTATGGCTACACCTTC	CAIGTRTGTNYGYTF
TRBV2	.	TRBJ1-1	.	TGTGCCAGCAGTTCCCAGGGGCCGAACACTGAAGCTTTCTTT	CASSSQGPNTEAFF
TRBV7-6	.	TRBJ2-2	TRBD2	TGTGCCAGCAGCTCGAGGACTAGCGGGAGGGCCGGGGAGCTGTTTTTT	CASSSRTSGRAGELFF
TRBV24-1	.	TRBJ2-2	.	TGTGCCACCAGTGTGGGGAGGAACACCGGGGAGCTGTTTTTT	CATSVGRNTGELFF
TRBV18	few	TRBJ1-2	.	TGTGCCAGCTCACCCGCGGGGGTAGGGGACTATGGCTACACCTTC	CASSPAGVGDYGYTF
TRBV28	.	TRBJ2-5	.	TGTGCCAGCAGTGGTGGGTGGCAGTCCCAGGAGACCCAGTACTTC	CASSGGWQSQETQYF
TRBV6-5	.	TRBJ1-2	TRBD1	TGTGCCAGCAGTTACGCGGGACAGCATGGCTACACCTTC	CASSYAGQHGYTF
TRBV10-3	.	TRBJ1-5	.	TGTGCCATCACGGAGGACAACTATAGCAATCAGCCCCAGCATTTT	CAITEDNYSNQPQHF
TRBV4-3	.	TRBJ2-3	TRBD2	TGCGCCAGCAGCCAAGATCAGGTAGCGGGGAGCCCTACAGATACGCAGTATTTT	CASSQDQVAGSPTDTQYF
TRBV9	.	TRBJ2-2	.	TGTGCCAGCAGCGTAGCCCCGTGGGGGGGCCAAGGGGAGCTGTTTTTT	CASSVAPWGGQGELFF
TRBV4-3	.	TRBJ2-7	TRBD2	TGCGCCAGCAGCCCGGGACTAGCGGTGAACGAGCAGTACTTC	CASSPGLAVNEQYF
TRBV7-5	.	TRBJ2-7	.	TGTGTCAGAAGCTTACGGTGTGGGTTCTCCTACGAGCAGTACTTC	CVRSLRCGFSYEQYF
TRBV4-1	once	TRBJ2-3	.	TGCGCCAGCAGCCTCCAGGGAAGCGGCACAGATACGCAGTATTTT	CASSLQGSGTDTQYF
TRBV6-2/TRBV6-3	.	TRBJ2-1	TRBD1	TGTGCCAGCAGTTACCCTGGGACAGGGCCCACCGGGGCCACCAATGAGCAGTTCTTC	CASSYPGTGPTGATNEQFF
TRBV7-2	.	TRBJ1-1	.	TGTGCCAGCAGTGGAAGTAGGGAGAACACTGAAGCTTTCTTT	CASSGSRENTEAFF
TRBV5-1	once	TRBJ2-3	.	TGCGCCAGCAGCCGGGACCTTAGCACAGATACGCAGTATTTT	CASSRDLSTDTQYF
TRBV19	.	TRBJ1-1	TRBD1	TGTGCCAGCATAGGGACAGGCCCCACTGAAGCTTTCTTT	CASIGTGPTEAFF
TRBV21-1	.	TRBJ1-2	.	TGTGCCAGCCGGACAGTCTATGGCTACACCTTC	CASRTVYGYTF
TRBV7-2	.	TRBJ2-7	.	TGTGCCAGCAGCTTGGACAGACAATACGAGCAGTACTTC	CASSLDRQYEQYF
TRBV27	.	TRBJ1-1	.	TGTGCCAGCAGTTTGTACCAAGAGGGCACTGAAGCTTTCTTT	CASSLYQEGTEAFF
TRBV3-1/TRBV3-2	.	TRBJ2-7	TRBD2	TGTGCCAGCAGCCAACCCTCGGGTGAGCGGGACGATTCCTACGAGCAGTACTTC	CASSQPSGERDDSYEQYF
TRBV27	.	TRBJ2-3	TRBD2	TGTGCCAGCAGTTTAAGAGCGGGGGCCACATCAGATACGCAGTATTTT	CASSLRAGATSDTQYF
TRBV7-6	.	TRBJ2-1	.	TGTGCCAGCAGCTTAGCTTTGGGGCAGTTAAGTGAGCAGTTCTTC	CASSLALGQLSEQFF
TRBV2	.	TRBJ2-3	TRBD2	TGTGCCAGCACCGAGGCTAGCGGAGAGGAGGATACGCAGTATTTT	CASTEASGEEDTQYF
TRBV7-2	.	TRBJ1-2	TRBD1	TGTGCCAGCAGCTTAACAGGGGGCAATTCACCCTATGGCTACACCTTC	CASSLTGGNSPYGYTF
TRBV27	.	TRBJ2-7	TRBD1	TGTGCCAGCAGTTTAAGGGACAGGGTCTACGAGCAGTACTTC	CASSLRDRVYEQYF
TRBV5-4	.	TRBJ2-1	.	TGTGCCAGCAGCTTGGTCCAGGGGATAATCTACAATGAGCAGTTCTTC	CASSLVQGIIYNEQFF
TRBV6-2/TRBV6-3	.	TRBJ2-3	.	TGTGCCAGCAGCGACCAGGTAACAGATACGCAGTATTTT	CASSDQVTDTQYF
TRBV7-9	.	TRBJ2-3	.	TGTGCCAGCAGCCCCGGGGTCGGGTCAGATACGCAGTATTTT	CASSPGVGSDTQYF
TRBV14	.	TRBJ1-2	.	TGTGCCAGCAGCCATGACCAGCTCTATGGCTACACCTTC	CASSHDQLYGYTF
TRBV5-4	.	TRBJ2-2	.	TGTGCCAGCAGCTTTAGAGCATCCGGGGAGCTGTTTTTT	CASSFRASGELFF
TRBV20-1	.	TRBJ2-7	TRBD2	TGCAGTGCTAGTAGACGGGGGGGCGCGTACGAGCAGTACTTC	CSASRRGGAYEQYF
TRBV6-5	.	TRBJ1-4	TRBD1	TGTGCCAGCCAGACAGGGATGGTTGAAAAACTGTTTTTT	CASQTGMVEKLFF
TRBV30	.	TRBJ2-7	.	TGTGCCTGGTCCCCCGGGATCTCCTACGAGCAGTACTTC	CAWSPGISYEQYF
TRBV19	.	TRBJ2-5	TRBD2	TGTGCCAGTAGTCGGACGGGAGGGCCGCAAGAGACCCAGTACTTC	CASSRTGGPQETQYF
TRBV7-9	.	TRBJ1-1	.	TGTGCCAGCAGCTTAGGGCGGGGCAGTCAGGAGGACACTGAAGCTTTCTTT	CASSLGRGSQEDTEAFF
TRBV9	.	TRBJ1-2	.	TGTGCCAGCAGCGTAGAATCCGGGGGCCCGATGGGTGGCTACACCTTC	CASSVESGGPMGGYTF
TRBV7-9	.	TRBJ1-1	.	TGTGCCAGCAGCTTAGAGATCACGAACACTGAAGCTTTCTTT	CASSLEITNTEAFF
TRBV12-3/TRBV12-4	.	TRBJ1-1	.	TGTGCCAGCAGTGGACAGACGGGCACTGAAGCTTTCTTT	CASSGQTGTEAFF
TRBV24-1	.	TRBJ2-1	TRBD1	TGTGCCACCAGTGACAGAACAGGGGAGCGGTACAATGAGCAGTTCTTC	CATSDRTGERYNEQFF
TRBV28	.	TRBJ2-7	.	TGTGCGGCGGGGAACAACGAGCAGTACTTC	CAAGNNEQYF
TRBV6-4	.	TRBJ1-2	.	TGTGCCAGCAGTGACCCGACGAGGGGCTCGAATGGCTACACCTTC	CASSDPTRGSNGYTF
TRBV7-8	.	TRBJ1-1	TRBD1	TGTGCCAGCAGCCCGGCAGGGGGCCAAAGAAACACTGAAGCTTTCTTT	CASSPAGGQRNTEAFF
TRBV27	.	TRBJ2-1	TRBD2	TGTGCCAGCAGTTTGGCGGGAGTCAGCCATGAGCAGTTCTTC	CASSLAGVSHEQFF
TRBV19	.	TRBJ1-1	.	TGTGCCAGTAGTATAGGGGCGAGGTGGGACACTGAAGCTTTCTTT	CASSIGARWDTEAFF
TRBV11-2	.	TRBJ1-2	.	TGTGCCAGCAGCTTGTCAGGGGACTATGGCTACACCTTC	CASSLSGDYGYTF
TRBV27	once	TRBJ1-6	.	TGTGCCAGCAGTTTAGGGGGCTTCAGCTCCTATAATTCACCCCTCCACTTT	CASSLGGFSSYNSPLHF
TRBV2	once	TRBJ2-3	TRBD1	TGTGCCAGCAGTGGCCTCGACAGGGGCACAGATACGCAGTATTTT	CASSGLDRGTDTQYF
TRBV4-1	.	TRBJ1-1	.	TGCGCCAGCACCGTACTTTACAGGGACACTGAAGCTTTCTTT	CASTVLYRDTEAFF